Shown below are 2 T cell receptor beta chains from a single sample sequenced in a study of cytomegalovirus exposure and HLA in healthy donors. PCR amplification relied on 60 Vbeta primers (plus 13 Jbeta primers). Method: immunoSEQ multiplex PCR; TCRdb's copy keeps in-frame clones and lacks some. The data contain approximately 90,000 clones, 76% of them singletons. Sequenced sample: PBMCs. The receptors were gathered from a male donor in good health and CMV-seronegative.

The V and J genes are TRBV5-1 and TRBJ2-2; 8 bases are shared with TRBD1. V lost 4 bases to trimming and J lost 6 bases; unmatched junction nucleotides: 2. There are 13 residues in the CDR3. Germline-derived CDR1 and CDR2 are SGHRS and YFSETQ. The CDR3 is CASSTDRAGELFF. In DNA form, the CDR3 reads TGCGCCAGCAGCACGGACAGGGCCGGGGAGCTGTTTTTT.

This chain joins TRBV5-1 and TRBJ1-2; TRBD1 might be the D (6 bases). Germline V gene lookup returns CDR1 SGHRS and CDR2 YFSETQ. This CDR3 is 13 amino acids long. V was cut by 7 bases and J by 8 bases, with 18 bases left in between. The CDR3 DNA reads TGCGCCAGCGGCCGATGGGAGGGGGAAGGCTACACCTTC. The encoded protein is CASGRWEGEGYTF. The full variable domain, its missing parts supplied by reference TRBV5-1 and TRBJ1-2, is KAGVTQTPRYLIKTRGQQVTLSCSPISGHRSVSWYQQTPGQGLQFLFEYFSETQRNKGNFPGRFSGRQFSNSRSEMNVSTLELGDSALYLCASGRWEGEGYTFGSGTRLTVV.